A selection of T cell receptor beta chains follows, all from one sample in a study of T cell responses to AZD1222 COVID-19 vaccine. Clones were read by immunoSEQ multiplex PCR, and TCRdb kept only the in-frame ones, dropping some. The table lists 110,000 to 150,000 clones, 85% to 90% of them singletons. Source: peripheral blood, taken 28 days after the second AZD1222 dose. The receptor source for this set is an adult who received the AZD1222 COVID-19 vaccine. The CDR3 runs from the conserved cysteine through the conserved F or W. Fields, in order: V gene, clone size, J gene, CDR3 protein. A clone size is listed for some rows: how often the clone was seen (once, few, many), or a class if it is expanded.

>TRBV28|-|TRBJ2-1
CASSELATNNEQFF
>TRBV11-1|-|TRBJ2-5
CASSLSRKETQYF
>TRBV7-3|-|TRBJ2-5
CASSRRERGETQYF
>TRBV7-9|-|TRBJ1-1
CASSPRTRTEAFF
>TRBV5-1|-|TRBJ1-1
CASSSRTGESTEAFF
>TRBV2|-|TRBJ1-1
CASSDRDTRGTEAFF
>TRBV6-5|-|TRBJ1-2
CASSIDRGGGYTF
>TRBV2|-|TRBJ2-7
CASSESMGGEQYF
>TRBV7-2|-|TRBJ1-5
CASSFGQGSNQPQHF
>TRBV24-1|-|TRBJ2-3
CATSDPTSGRINTQYF
>TRBV10-3|-|TRBJ2-3
CAISGTGYPDTQYF
>TRBV6-5|-|TRBJ1-2
CASGPGTKFEGYTF
>TRBV18|-|TRBJ2-3
CASSQPRTGGTDTQYF
>TRBV19|-|TRBJ2-4
CASSRGDLDIQYF
>TRBV3-1/TRBV3-2|-|TRBJ2-4
CASSQDTGGLTINIQYF
>TRBV5-4|-|TRBJ2-7
CASKQQGAIYEQYF
>TRBV28|-|TRBJ1-2
CASRGPRRDGYTF
>TRBV2|-|TRBJ1-1
CASSPDTDSLEAFF
>TRBV15|-|TRBJ1-2
CATSRDTGAVGYTF
>TRBV19|-|TRBJ1-1
CASSPTGATPNTEAFF
>TRBV2|once|TRBJ1-5
CASSAQVSRNNQPQHF
>TRBV19|-|TRBJ2-7
CASSIQEGNYEQYF
>TRBV7-9|-|TRBJ1-5
CASSFDGQPQHF
>TRBV19|-|TRBJ2-3
CASSTPGGGTDTQYF
>TRBV3-1/TRBV3-2|-|TRBJ1-4
CASSHADRQKLFF
>TRBV5-1|-|TRBJ1-6
CASSPGQGGSSPLHF
>TRBV3-1/TRBV3-2|few|TRBJ2-2
CASSQAQWEGELFF
>TRBV28|-|TRBJ1-1
CASSFNRGQNTEAFF
>TRBV3-1/TRBV3-2|-|TRBJ2-2
CASSQGTPSGSHTGELFF
>TRBV18|-|TRBJ1-6
CASSPPSGNSPLHF
>TRBV28|-|TRBJ2-1
CASSPSGGAYNEQFF
>TRBV7-9|-|TRBJ2-7
CASSLGWGRGYEQYF
>TRBV18|-|TRBJ2-1
CASSPREEDEQFF
>TRBV3-1/TRBV3-2|-|TRBJ2-7
CASSQDLGAVTEQYF
>TRBV28|-|TRBJ1-4
CASRGMEKLFF
>TRBV10-3|-|TRBJ2-5
CAAAPGTGEETQYF
>TRBV28|-|TRBJ1-2
CASQGGQGAHGYTF
>TRBV7-2|-|TRBJ2-7
CASSSSGGLYYEQYF
>TRBV5-5|-|TRBJ2-1
CATSRFGGYNEQFF
>TRBV6-6|-|TRBJ1-5
CASRTRGGESNQPQHF
>TRBV6-5|-|TRBJ2-6
CASSYSRESGANVLTF
>TRBV28|-|TRBJ1-1
CASSSNWVNTEAFF
>TRBV5-1|-|TRBJ1-4
CASSLSPDRGHEKLFF
>TRBV18|-|TRBJ1-6
CASSPGQGPLHF
>TRBV28|-|TRBJ2-2
CAIGRLGELFF
>TRBV9|once|TRBJ2-3
CASSVQGTDTQYF
>TRBV7-9|few|TRBJ1-1
CASSLGTGSNTEAFF
>TRBV4-1|once|TRBJ1-4
CASSNPRAPTEKLFF
>TRBV5-1|-|TRBJ1-1
CASSLGVNTEAFF
>TRBV4-3|-|TRBJ1-3
CASSQGNPAGNTIYF
>TRBV15|-|TRBJ2-1
CATSRDWGAYNEQFF
>TRBV25-1|-|TRBJ1-2
CASREGNYGYTF
>TRBV7-9|-|TRBJ2-2
CASSPGTGDIGELFF
>TRBV6-5|-|TRBJ2-1
CASTPGLGFGEQFF